These 5 T cell receptor beta chains were sequenced from one sample in a study of STAT5B mutations in CD4+ large granular lymphocyte leukemia. Here immunoSEQ multiplex PCR was the method, and the copy in TCRdb shows in-frame clones only, minus some. Of fewer than 40,000 clones listed, 70% to 80% are singletons. The sample taken for sequencing was CD4+ T cells from blood buffy coats. All receptors come from a human donor in good health.

CDR3 sequence (DNA): TGTGCCAGCAGCCCCCAGGAGACTGGGGCCAACGTCCTGACTTTC. Translation gives CASSPQETGANVLTF. The J gene is TRBJ2-6, the V gene TRBV5-4; no clear D. This CDR3 comprises 15 residues. V dropped 4 bases and J dropped 2 bases, with 10 bases sitting between them. Germline V CDR1 and CDR2: SGHNT, YYREEE (reference sequence).

This CDR3 reads CASSQLTGGANTEAFF. CDR3 nucleotide sequence: TGTGCCAGCAGCCAGCTCACGGGCGGCGCGAACACTGAAGCTTTCTTT. The rearrangement uses TRBV2 and TRBJ1-1; D gene unclear. CDR1 and CDR2 from the germline V gene are SNHLY and FYNNEI. Trimming took off 6 bases at V and 1 base at J, with 18 bases between the two ends. The CDR3 covers 16 residues.

The chain employs TRBV7-2 and TRBJ2-3; weak D call: TRBD2 (6 bases). Trimming removed 5 bases at V and 8 bases at J, with 14 bases between. The CDR3 consists of 13 residues. The germline V gene encodes CDR1 SGHTA and CDR2 FQGNSA. CDR3 in DNA: TGTGCCAGCAGCACCGTCCTAGCGACTACGCAGTATTTT. It is translated as CASSTVLATTQYF. The full variable domain, with the rest looked up from reference TRBV7-2 and TRBJ2-3, is GAGVSQSPSNKVTEKGKDVELRCDPISGHTALYWYRQSLGQGLEFLIYFQGNSAPDKSGLPSDRFSAERTGGSVSTLTIQRTQQEDSAVYLCASSTVLATTQYFGPGTRLTVL.

V and J are TRBV11-2 and TRBJ1-6; TRBD1 is a possible D gene (5 bases). The germline gives CDR1 SGHAT, CDR2 FQNNGV. This CDR3 has 13 amino acids. Deletions cut 6 bases from V and 12 bases from J, with 15 bases between. The CDR3 region is CASSLDMERPLHF. The CDR3 bases are TGTGCCAGCAGTCTGGACATGGAGAGACCCCTCCACTTT.

V is TRBV6-1 and J is TRBJ1-1, with D possibly TRBD1 on 6 matching bases. Germline V gives CDR1 MNHNS, CDR2 SASEGT. The CDR3 is 15 amino acids. Trimming removed 4 bases at V and 4 bases at J, with 16 bases between. The CDR3 sequence is CASSAQQGGGTEAFF. The DNA for the CDR3 is TGTGCCAGCAGTGCCCAACAGGGTGGGGGCACTGAAGCTTTCTTT.